One and the same sample provided the 25 T cell receptor beta chains below, sequenced in a study of T cell clonality in common variable immunodeficiency. Data came from immunoSEQ multiplex PCR; TCRdb stores just in-frame clones and leaves some out. The sample shows more than 65,000 clones, none of them appearing just once. The sample taken for sequencing was peripheral blood mononuclear cells. The receptors derive from a person aged 18 to 70 in good health.

In this sample, this clone turned up many times. The read terminates 3 residues ahead of where the CDR3 ends, so the germline J gene completes it. The V and J genes are TRBV28 and TRBJ1-5, with TRBD1 matching 9 bases. The CDR3 length is 18 residues. Germline V lookup: CDR1 MDHEN, CDR2 SYDVKM. V dropped 3 bases and J dropped 0; count of bases not matched to a gene: 9. CDR3 sequence reads: CASSLKTGGINSNQPQHF. Incomplete CDR3 DNA: TGTGCCAGCAGTTTGAAGACAGGGGGTATCAATAGCAATCAGCCC.

This clone was picked up many times. Incomplete CDR3 DNA: TGCGCCAGCAGCGGTGGGGCCTTGGGGTTTGTTTATGAG. Encoded protein: CASSGGALGFVYE. The whole CDR3 is CASSGGALGFVYEQFF. The chain is built from TRBV5-1 and TRBJ2-1; possible D gene TRBD1, 5 bases. Coverage ceases 3 residues before the CDR3 finishes, and the germline J gene fills in the end. Germline loops: CDR1 SGHRS, CDR2 YFSETQ. V lost 4 bases to trimming and J lost 8 bases, with 22 bases between them. The CDR3 runs to 16 residues. Full variable domain (remainder filled in from reference TRBV5-1 and TRBJ2-1): KAGVTQTPRYLIKTRGQQVTLSCSPISGHRSVSWYQQTPGQGLQFLFEYFSETQRNKGNFPGRFSGRQFSNSRSEMNVSTLELGDSALYLCASSGGALGFVYEQFFGPGTRLTVL.

This clone was observed many times. The DNA ends 3 residues before the CDR3 does, and the rest of the CDR3 is filled in from the germline J gene. V usage is TRBV18 and J usage is TRBJ1-4, with D possibly TRBD1 on 6 matching bases. Trimming stripped 3 bases from V and 3 bases from J, with 11 bases between. Germline V gene data show CDR1 as KGHSH and CDR2 as LQKENI. This CDR3 comprises 15 residues. The CDR3 bases that were read are TGTGCCAGCTCACCCAGACAGGCGGCTAATGAAAAA. It codes for CASSPRQAANEK. The CDR3, in full, reads CASSPRQAANEKLFF.

This clone has ten or more counts. Read data end 3 residues before the CDR3 end; the end is taken from the germline J gene. This chain joins TRBV7-2 and TRBJ2-7, with 8 bases that match TRBD1. This CDR3 is 13 amino acids long. V was pared by 5 bases and J by 3 bases, with 3 bases of the junction left unmatched. Germline V gene data show CDR1 as SGHTA and CDR2 as FQGNSA. CDR3 residues: CASSVGTGYEQYF. The sequenced part of the CDR3 DNA is TGTGCCAGCAGCGTAGGGACAGGCTACGAG.

Concerning this clone: Coverage ceases 3 residues before the CDR3 finishes, and the germline J gene fills in the end. This chain links TRBV25-1 with TRBJ2-1; 12 nucleotides match TRBD2. Looked up from germline, CDR1 is MGHDK and CDR2 is SYGVNS. The CDR3 length is 16 residues. V shed 7 bases and J 5 bases; nucleotides not matched to a gene: 9. The sequenced part of the CDR3 DNA is TGTGCCAGCAAAAAGACTAGCGGGAGAGGGGACAATGAG. Translating it yields CASKKTSGRGDNE. Given in full, the CDR3 is CASKKTSGRGDNEQFF.

Many counts were recorded for this clone. The read halts 3 residues ahead of the CDR3 end, with the missing end drawn from the germline J gene. V gene TRBV19 combines with J gene TRBJ1-1; 7 bases match TRBD1. There are 13 residues in the CDR3. Per the germline V gene, CDR1 is LNHDA and CDR2 is SQIVND (reference sequence). CDR3 DNA (partial): TGTGCCAGTAGTAACCTCCGGGACAGCGCC. Protein: CASSNLRDSA. The whole CDR3 sequence is CASSNLRDSAAFF.

The sample holds many counts of this clone. The read stops 3 residues short of the end of the CDR3; the missing end is completed from the germline J gene. The V gene is TRBV7-9, the J gene TRBJ2-5, with D hard to call. CDR1 SEHNR and CDR2 FQNEAQ come from the germline V gene (reference sequence). The germline V and J ends were trimmed by 2 bases and 7 bases, with 8 bases remaining between them. There are 12 residues in the CDR3. The CDR3 DNA, read in part, is TGTGCCAGCAGCTTATTAGGCGGGACC. Protein sequence: CASSLLGGT. The complete CDR3 reads CASSLLGGTQYF.

This clone has at least ten counts. The read falls 3 residues short of the CDR3 end, and the missing part is taken from the germline J gene. The chain recombines TRBV7-3 with TRBJ1-4; 8 positions match TRBD1. Germline CDR1 is SGHTA and CDR2 is FQGTGA. The CDR3 totals 20 residues. V lost 0 bases, J lost 0 bases, and 12 bases stayed unmatched. CDR3 DNA, as far as it was read: TGTGCCAGCAGCTTAACGGTGAACAGGGGGTCCCCTTCAACTAATGAAAAA. Amino acids: CASSLTVNRGSPSTNEK. The entire CDR3 sequence reads CASSLTVNRGSPSTNEKLFF.

This clone was recorded many times. Read data end 3 residues before the CDR3 end; the end is taken from the germline J gene. This chain uses TRBV5-1 with TRBJ2-1, with 13 bases matching TRBD2. The CDR3 spans 15 residues. V lost 2 bases and J lost 6; bases outside the gene matches: 2. Germline values: CDR1 SGHRS, CDR2 YFSETQ. The chain's CDR3 is CASSLRTSGGNEQFF. The CDR3 DNA, read in part, is TGCGCCAGCAGCTTACGGACTAGCGGGGGCAATGAG.

This clone was found many times. Read sequence stops 3 residues before the CDR3 end, and the germline J gene provides the missing end. The chain uses TRBV6-2 or TRBV6-3 and TRBJ1-1; 8 bases match TRBD1. The CDR3 has 14 residues. V gave up 5 bases and J gave up 4 bases; unmatched junction bases: 6. CDR1 is MNHEY, CDR2 SVGEGT, per germline. The CDR3 here is CASSRDRGSTEAFF. The CDR3 DNA, read in part, is TGTGCCAGCAGTCGTGACAGGGGAAGCACTGAA.

This clone was counted many times. The CDR3 bases that were read are TGTGCCAGTAGTATGTACGGGGGACCTGAA. This codes for CASSMYGGPE. The CDR3 in full is CASSMYGGPEAFF. The chain has TRBV19 and TRBJ1-1; D might be TRBD1 (5 bases). The read halts 3 residues ahead of the CDR3 end, with the missing end drawn from the germline J gene. V gave up 3 bases and J gave up 6 bases, with 11 bases separating them. CDR1 and CDR2 from the germline V gene are LNHDA and SQIVND (reference sequence). There are 13 residues in the CDR3.

This clone was counted ten times or more. Read coverage stops 3 residues before the CDR3 terminus; the germline J gene supplies the remainder. The genes are TRBV9 and TRBJ2-2; D is ambiguous. V gave up 0 bases and J gave up 6 bases, with 6 bases separating them. The CDR3 loop spans 13 amino acids. CDR1 SGDLS and CDR2 YYNGEE come from the germline V gene. CDR3: CASSVESPGELFF. Incomplete CDR3 DNA: TGTGCCAGCAGCGTAGAGAGCCCCGGGGAG.

This clone was recorded many times. The DNA ends 3 residues before the CDR3 does, and the rest of the CDR3 is filled in from the germline J gene. The V and J genes are TRBV20-1 and TRBJ1-5, with 10 bases identical to TRBD1. The length of the CDR3 is 14 residues. CDR1 is DFQATT, CDR2 SNEGSKA, per germline (reference sequence). V lost 2 bases and J lost 4; bases outside the gene matches: 2. The CDR3 here is CSARSGQGNQPQHF. The sequenced part of the CDR3 DNA is TGCAGTGCTAGATCGGGACAGGGGAATCAGCCC.

This clone has ten or more counts. Incomplete CDR3 DNA: TGTGCCAGCAGCCTGGGACTAGCGGGAGTCTACGAG. This gives the protein CASSLGLAGVYE. The entire CDR3 protein is CASSLGLAGVYEQYF. The chain couples TRBV7-6 to TRBJ2-7, with 14 bases identical to TRBD2. The CDR3 end is not reached by the read, which stops 3 residues before it; the germline J gene fills it in. The CDR3 contains 15 residues. Per germline, CDR1 SGHVS and CDR2 FNYEAQ. The J segment lost 3 bases and the V segment lost 5 bases, leaving 3 bases of the junction unmatched. The whole variable domain, filled in from reference TRBV7-6 and TRBJ2-7, reads GAGVSQSPRYKVTKRGQDVALRCDPISGHVSLYWYRQALGQGPEFLTYFNYEAQQDKSGLPNDRFSAERPEGSISTLTIQRTEQRDSAMYRCASSLGLAGVYEQYFGPGTRLTVT.

This clone was seen ten or more times. The read comes to an end 3 residues before the CDR3 does, leaving the germline J gene to fill in the end. This chain links TRBV12-3 or TRBV12-4 with TRBJ2-3; D perhaps matches TRBD2 (5 bases). With 0 bases removed from V and 3 bases from J, the gap between germline ends came to 16 bases. The length of the CDR3 is 17 residues. CDR3 region: CASSLALLAEITDTQYF. The part of the CDR3 DNA that was read is TGTGCCAGCAGTTTAGCGCTCCTAGCTGAAATAACAGATACG.

Many counts were recorded for this clone. The read terminates 3 residues ahead of where the CDR3 ends, so the germline J gene completes it. The V and J genes are TRBV7-8 and TRBJ2-3, with D perhaps TRBD2 (6 bases). This CDR3 has 16 residues. Trimming stripped 1 base from V and 0 bases from J, with 11 bases between. Germline lookup yields CDR1 SGHVS and CDR2 FQNEAQ. CDR3 DNA, as far as it was read: TGTGCCAGCAGCTTAGATAGCGCGGGGAGCACAGATACG. Its protein product is CASSLDSAGSTDT. The CDR3, in full, reads CASSLDSAGSTDTQYF.

This clone was observed many times. The CDR3 sequence is CASSIASYEQYF. The DNA read from the CDR3 is TGTGCCAGTAGTATAGCTAGCTACGAG. The rearrangement uses TRBV19 and TRBJ2-7; no definite D call. The CDR3 extends 3 residues past the end of the read, so its final part is completed from the germline J gene. The germline gives CDR1 LNHDA, CDR2 SQIVND (reference sequence). The CDR3 spans 12 residues. Between the trimmed V and J ends, which lost 1 base and 3 bases, there was a span of 4 bases.

This clone was counted many times. Partial CDR3 DNA: TGTGCCAGCAGTTGGGGGACTAGCGGGAGAGTTGGGACCGGGGAG. It translates to CASSWGTSGRVGTGE. The CDR3, in full, reads CASSWGTSGRVGTGELFF. The chain has TRBV28 and TRBJ2-2, with 14 bases aligning to TRBD2. The observed sequence ends 3 residues before the CDR3 terminus, with the missing tail filled in from the germline J gene. The CDR3 is made up of 18 amino acids. Germline CDR1 is MDHEN and CDR2 is SYDVKM. V lost 4 bases and J lost 5; bases outside the gene matches: 9.

This clone was detected ten times or more. The observed sequence ends 3 residues before the CDR3 terminus, with the missing tail filled in from the germline J gene. The J gene is TRBJ2-7, the V gene TRBV12-3 or TRBV12-4, with TRBD1 matching over 9 bases. V lost 6 bases to trimming and J lost 5 bases; unmatched junction nucleotides: 11. The CDR3 totals 15 residues. Incomplete CDR3 DNA: TGTGCCAGCAGCCGATTGGGACAGGGCTACGACGAG. Amino acids: CASSRLGQGYDE. The complete CDR3 reads CASSRLGQGYDEQYF.

This clone has a count of ten or more. The sequenced fragment ends 3 residues before the CDR3 boundary, so the rest is inferred from the germline J gene. The chain carries TRBV12-3 or TRBV12-4 and TRBJ2-5; D is uncertain. Trimming pared 0 bases from V and 5 bases from J, leaving 4 bases between. This CDR3 contains 12 residues. The CDR3 loop is CASSLARETQYF. The DNA read from the CDR3 is TGTGCCAGCAGTTTAGCTCGGGAGACC.

There are a few counts of this clone. The observed sequence ends 3 residues before the CDR3 terminus, with the missing tail filled in from the germline J gene. This chain joins TRBV18 and TRBJ2-4, with D possibly TRBD1 on 6 matching bases. In germline, CDR1 is KGHSH, CDR2 LQKENI. The CDR3 is 14 amino acids. The CDR3 sequence: CASSPMTDSYGQYF. The DNA read from the CDR3 is TGTGCCAGCTCACCCATGACGGACAGCTATGGT.

This clone was seen many times. The CDR3 sequence: CATRVTGETQYF. The DNA read from the CDR3 is TGTGCCACCCGGGTAACGGGTGAGACC. This chain joins TRBV19 and TRBJ2-5; no reliable D call. The observed sequence ends 3 residues before the CDR3 terminus, with the missing tail filled in from the germline J gene. From germline, CDR1 is LNHDA and CDR2 SQIVND (reference sequence). Trimming shortened V by 10 bases and J by 5 bases, and 14 bases separated the two germline ends. This CDR3 is 12 amino acids long.

This clone was observed at least ten times. The CDR3 end falls 3 residues outside the read, so it is completed with the germline J gene. This chain links TRBV30 with TRBJ2-7; D uncertain. The V end was cut by 0 bases, the J end by 4 bases, with 7 bases between. There are 12 residues in the CDR3. Germline CDR1 reads GTSNPN; CDR2 reads SVGIG (reference sequence). The CDR3 sequence: CAWSVRQYEQYF. Partial CDR3 DNA: TGTGCCTGGAGTGTAAGGCAGTACGAG.

There are many counts of this clone. Read sequence stops 3 residues before the CDR3 end, and the germline J gene provides the missing end. This rearrangement joins TRBV5-1 to TRBJ2-3, with TRBD1 matching over 7 bases. Germline CDR1 is SGHRS and CDR2 is YFSETQ. The V gene end was trimmed by 2 bases and the J gene end by 6 bases; junction bases not matched to a gene: 6. This CDR3 spans 14 amino acids. The CDR3 reads CASSFIGGADTQYF. The sequenced CDR3 bases are TGCGCCAGCAGCTTCATAGGGGGCGCGGATACG.

This clone was observed at least ten times. The read comes to an end 3 residues before the CDR3 does, leaving the germline J gene to fill in the end. This chain uses TRBV19 with TRBJ1-5; TRBD1 agrees at 7 bases. The junction had 3 bases not matched to a gene; V was cut back by 6 bases and J by 1 base. From germline, CDR1 is LNHDA and CDR2 SQIVND (reference sequence). This CDR3 has 14 amino acids. The CDR3 sequence: CASRPGQSNQPQHF. The CDR3 DNA, read in part, is TGTGCCAGTAGACCGGGACAGAGCAATCAGCCC.